What follows are 3 T cell receptor beta chains derived from one specimen sequenced in a study of T cells in Graves' hyperthyroidism and ophthalmopathy. Using RNA transcripts as the source, TCR beta CDR3 regions were amplified. The primer set for the first-round RT-PCR of the TCR CDR3 was HTBI. In TCRdb, the multiplex PCR reads were re-called with MiXCR into one record per CDR3 protein. The repertoire includes about 250,000 distinct CDR3 sequences, 22% of them detected once, and 50% to 75% sits in the top ten. The source material was blood. The receptors stem from a man aged 25-45 years with Graves' ophthalmopathy.

Only a few counts were recorded for this clonotype. CDR3 protein: CASSTTSGGRVVQFF. The CDR3 DNA sequence: TGTGCCAGTAGTACTACTAGCGGAGGGAGGGTTGTGCAGTTCTTC. The gene calls are TRBV19 and TRBJ2-1; TRBD2 matches 8 bases. The V gene end was trimmed by 4 bases and the J gene end by 12 bases; junction bases not matched to a gene: 14. There are 15 residues in the CDR3. Germline CDR1 is LNHDA and CDR2 is SQIVND (reference sequence).

The chain joins TRBV18 to TRBJ1-1; 7 bases line up with TRBD1. Germline CDR1 reads KGHSH; CDR2 reads LQKENI. This CDR3 region has 15 residues. V lost 6 bases to trimming and J lost 2 bases; unmatched junction nucleotides: 9. CDR3 loop: CASSPTGTANTEAFF. CDR3 nucleotide sequence: TGTGCCAGCTCGCCTACCGGGACAGCAAACACTGAAGCTTTCTTT.

This clonotype was recorded many times. The CDR3 here is CATSDSGLAEDNEQFF. For the CDR3, the DNA is TGTGCCACCAGTGATTCTGGACTAGCGGAAGACAATGAGCAGTTCTTC. The chain joins TRBV24-1 to TRBJ2-1; 10 bases line up with TRBD2. Per germline, CDR1 KGHDR and CDR2 SFDVKD. This CDR3 spans 16 amino acids. The V gene end was trimmed by 2 bases and the J gene end by 5 bases; junction bases not matched to a gene: 5.